This T cell receptor (beta chain) is from a study of cytomegalovirus exposure and HLA in healthy donors. Comment on this clone: Its antigen remains unknown.

The PCR employed 60 Vbeta primers together with 13 Jbeta primers. Assay used: immunoSEQ multiplex PCR; TCRdb lists only in-frame clones, some missing. The sample has some 99,000 clones, roughly 80% seen once. Study-wide points: The authors assumed roughly uniform sequencing depth across donors for presence/absence analyses. A prior analysis recorded that most TCR beta V segments were productive about 87% or about 30% of the time. Most of the CMV-associated TCR beta chains (in a later analysis) appeared to be HLA-restricted.

This receptor was identified in a female donor in good health and CMV-seronegative. The sequencing sample was made of PBMCs.

CDR3 region: CASIRDRGYNEQFF. The CDR3 nucleotides read TGCGCCAGTATCCGGGACAGGGGATACAATGAGCAGTTCTTC. The chain couples TRBV5-1 to TRBJ2-1, with TRBD1 matching 10 bases. Germline CDR1 is SGHRS and CDR2 is YFSETQ. V lost 8 bases, J lost 4 bases, and 6 bases stayed unmatched. The length of the CDR3 is 14 residues.